Detailed here is one T cell receptor (beta chain). Its recognized antigen is unknown. One base away there is no much larger clone; base qualities are not given. The source of the sample is a study of T cell responses to AZD1222 COVID-19 vaccine (dated by TCRdb to the early 2020s). Background on the whole study: TCR sequencing covered 230 or so trial participants: 200 to 220 given two doses of AZD1222 and 26 given two doses of MenACWY control vaccine. Enrollment into the trials was organized by age into subgroups of 18-55, 56-69 and 70-plus years, and those subgroups contained about 160, 30 and 59 TCR-sequenced participants, respectively. Beyond this particular receptor, the publication reports: Spike-specific TCR breadth and depth rose significantly after two AZD1222 doses compared with day 0 and with MenACWY recipients. Because no day 14 peak-response samples were available, the repertoires could be characterized only after the peak T cell response. Conclusions about previously exposed vaccinees were limited because only a handful of AZD1222 recipients were SARS-CoV-2 seropositive at baseline. The 56-69-year group was small, and its depth increase did not reach significance, likely because of low power. Nearly half of unique spike-specific TCRs reportedly recognized epitopes outside regions mutated in the B.1.351 and B.1.1.7 variants. Participants were mostly white British and included more females than males, and it was suggested by the authors that clonal diversity may have been underestimated. The vaccine-associated CD4 TCRs covered the entire spike protein, and the dominant responses fell in regions 160-218 and 743-854.

The time point label on this specimen signifies: about 28 days (+/-7) after the second vaccine dose. AZD1222 recipients with second doses at about 4 weeks or about 12 weeks were pooled, because spike-specific TCR depth and breadth did not differ between schedules. Vaccinee samples were obtained from the UK trials COV001 and COV002, which included a single-blind randomized controlled phase 2/3 trial of AZD1222 (ChAdOx1 nCoV-19) in healthy adults. For TCRbeta chain sequencing, PBMC samples from trial participants were taken at day 0 and at day 28 after the second dose. The CDR3 regions of human TCRbeta chains were analyzed by immunosequencing. The authors processed their data as follows. Repertoire TCRs were matched against a reference library of SARS-CoV-2-specific TCRs generated with the MIRA antigen-specificity platform. Breadth was defined as the fraction of unique TCRs that were SARS-CoV-2-associated. Depth was defined as the fraction of total T cells that were SARS-CoV-2-associated. Using the MIRA data, each spike-specific TCR was assigned both to the spike region to which the TCR was reactive and to a CD4 or CD8 class. Log10-transformed breadth and depth values were compared by one-way ANOVA with Sidak's multiple comparisons tests. TCRdb retrieved this table from immuneACCESS and kept in-frame rearrangements only. Not all clones are present; in checked studies, unresolved V genes account for under half, and no reason is known for the remainder. V and J calls and clone size are copied from that table; D and trimming were computed from the DNA. Within this sample are 70,000 to 100,000 clones, with over 75% of them counted one time only. Of the sample, 3.4% is held by the ten largest clones.

From the cysteine through the phenylalanine, the CDR3 covers 17 amino acids. Only CDR3 DNA is held: 51 bases, read in frame from base 1. CDR1 and CDR2, looked up from the germline V gene, are SGDLS and YYNGEE. V is pared back by 0 bases and J by 3 bases, with 16 bases lying between the germline termini. The sequence is built from TRBV9 and TRBJ2-1, and possibly TRBD2, on 6 matching bases. This clonotype originated in an adult who received the AZD1222 COVID-19 vaccine. The sequencing here drew on peripheral blood, taken 28 days after the second AZD1222 dose. For the CDR3, the sequence is CASSVGGGDVSYNEQFF. In nucleotides, the sequence is TGTGCCAGCAGCGTAGGAGGCGGGGATGTCAGCTACAATGAGCAGTTCTTC.